The 31 T cell receptor beta chains in this list originate from one sample, sequenced in a study of blood T cell repertoires in COVID-19. Generated by immunoSEQ multiplex PCR, the TCRdb table keeps only in-frame clones and is missing some. Among 150,000 to 200,000 clones listed, 75% to 90% were seen once. Sequenced material: PBMCs or T cells enriched from blood (not recorded which). These receptors were collected from a woman between 55 and 75 years old who had recovered from COVID-19.

The chain employs TRBV5-6 and TRBJ2-1; TRBD2 agrees at 10 bases. CDR3 length equals 15 residues. V lost 4 bases, J lost 2 bases, and 3 bases stayed unmatched. Germline V CDR1 and CDR2: SGHDT, YYEEEE. The CDR3 nucleotides read TGTGCCAGCAGCCTAGCGGGAGCGACCTACAATGAGCAGTTCTTC. It is translated as CASSLAGATYNEQFF.

The V and J genes are TRBV5-1 and TRBJ2-6; no reliable D call. Germline CDR1 SGHRS, CDR2 YFSETQ. V dropped 0 bases and J dropped 2 bases, with 6 bases sitting between them. The CDR3 has 15 amino acids. The chain's CDR3 is CASSLVVTGANVLTF. For the CDR3, the DNA is TGCGCCAGCAGCTTGGTAGTAACTGGGGCCAACGTCCTGACTTTC.

The genes are TRBV11-3 and TRBJ2-3; D unresolved. Trimming removed 3 bases from V and 6 bases from J, with 10 bases in between. Germline V gene data show CDR1 as SGHNT and CDR2 as YENEEA. The CDR3 contains 13 residues. The CDR3 region is CASSFNVFDTQYF. For the CDR3, the DNA is TGTGCCAGCAGCTTCAATGTTTTTGATACGCAGTATTTT.

This clone turned up a few times. This chain joins TRBV5-5 and TRBJ2-5; tentatively, D is TRBD1 (6 bases). Trimming stripped 2 bases from V and 5 bases from J, with 10 bases between. This CDR3 spans 13 amino acids. Germline V CDR1 and CDR2: SGHKS, YYEKEE (reference sequence). The CDR3 coding sequence is TGTGCCAGCAGCTTTAGCACAGGGGAGACCCAGTACTTC. It encodes CASSFSTGETQYF.

The chain uses TRBV2 and TRBJ1-4; TRBD1 matches at 8 bases. V lost 5 bases, J lost 8 bases, and 10 bases stayed unmatched. CDR3 length equals 15 residues. Germline V gene data show CDR1 as SNHLY and CDR2 as FYNNEI. The CDR3 sequence is CASSSGTGREEKLFF. Written as DNA, the CDR3 is TGTGCCAGCAGTTCCGGGACAGGCAGGGAGGAAAAACTGTTTTTT. The variable domain in full, completed from reference TRBV2 and TRBJ1-4, reads EPEVTQTPSHQVTQMGQEVILRCVPISNHLYFYWYRQILGQKVEFLVSFYNNEISEKSEIFDDQFSVERPDGSNFTLKIRSTKLEDSAMYFCASSSGTGREEKLFFGSGTQLSVL.

The chain employs TRBV25-1 and TRBJ2-1; TRBD2 matches 8 bases. The CDR3 has 13 amino acids. Germline trimming cut 10 bases from V and 9 bases from J; bases unmatched to any gene: 11. Germline-derived CDR1 and CDR2 are MGHDK and SYGVNS. This CDR3 reads CATAAGVGGEQFF. The CDR3 bases are TGTGCCACCGCAGCGGGAGTAGGCGGTGAGCAGTTCTTC.

The genes are TRBV14 and TRBJ1-5; unclear D gene. Looked up from germline, CDR1 is SGHDN and CDR2 is FVKESK. The CDR3 has 14 amino acids. V lost 4 bases, J lost 1 base, and 8 bases lay in between. The CDR3 reads CASSPSESNQPQHF. In DNA form, the CDR3 reads TGTGCCAGCAGCCCTTCCGAGAGCAATCAGCCCCAGCATTTT.

V gene TRBV5-1 combines with J gene TRBJ2-2; 13 bases are a match to TRBD2. Looked up from germline, CDR1 is SGHRS and CDR2 is YFSETQ. V lost 4 bases, J lost 6 bases, and 6 bases stayed unmatched. The CDR3 length is 16 residues. CDR3: CASSPGLAGVAGELFF. Here the CDR3 DNA reads TGCGCCAGCAGCCCCGGACTAGCGGGAGTGGCCGGGGAGCTGTTTTTT.

The V gene is TRBV4-2, the J gene TRBJ1-2, with D tentatively TRBD1 (6 bases). V gave up 4 bases and J gave up 3 bases, with 12 bases separating them. Germline-derived CDR1 and CDR2 are LGHNA and YNFKEQ. The CDR3 has 14 amino acids. CDR3 protein: CASSPPGEYYGYTF. CDR3 bases: TGTGCCAGCAGCCCACCAGGGGAATACTATGGCTACACCTTC.

This clone was seen a handful of times. This sequence joins TRBV29-1 and TRBJ2-1, with 9 bases matching TRBD1. From germline, CDR1 is SQVTM and CDR2 ANQGSEA. This CDR3 is 16 amino acids long. The trim removed 7 bases at V and 9 bases at J, leaving 19 bases unmatched. CDR3 in amino acids: CSADPGQGGGQGEQFF. Here the CDR3 DNA reads TGCAGCGCCGACCCGGGACAGGGAGGGGGACAAGGTGAGCAGTTCTTC.

V and J are TRBV23-1 and TRBJ2-5; 8 nucleotides agree with TRBD1. TRBV23-1 is known as an ORF, though its function is uncertain. The CDR3 loop spans 19 amino acids. The V gene end was trimmed by 4 bases and the J gene end by 4 bases; junction bases not matched to a gene: 20. Here the CDR3 reads CASSLKTGAGTKGLETQYF. CDR3 nucleotides: TGCGCCAGCAGTCTTAAGACAGGGGCCGGAACCAAGGGACTAGAGACCCAGTACTTC.

J is TRBJ2-7 and V is TRBV24-1; D possibly corresponds to TRBD1 (5 bases). The CDR3 extends over 16 amino acids. Germline CDR1 KGHDR, CDR2 SFDVKD. Trimming took 3 bases from V and 0 from J, leaving 14 bases between them. The CDR3 here is CATSDTRSGNSYEQYF. For the CDR3, the DNA is TGTGCCACCAGTGATACTCGTTCAGGGAACTCCTACGAGCAGTACTTC.

This clone was picked up one time. The chain uses TRBV2 and TRBJ1-2, with a possible D match to TRBD1 (5 bases). The CDR3 contains 15 residues. Trimming took off 2 bases at V and 7 bases at J, with 17 bases between the two ends. The germline gives CDR1 SNHLY, CDR2 FYNNEI. DNA for the CDR3: TGTGCCAGCAGTGAACAAGGGCCCGTGGGGCTTGGCTACACCTTC. Amino acids: CASSEQGPVGLGYTF.

The chain has TRBV11-2 and TRBJ2-7; no reliable D call. This CDR3 contains 14 residues. V was pared by 3 bases and J by 3 bases, with 12 bases between. Germline assignment: CDR1 SGHAT and CDR2 FQNNGV. The CDR3 DNA sequence: TGTGCCAGCAGCTTGGCCCCCCAAATCTACGAGCAGTACTTC. This codes for CASSLAPQIYEQYF.

The J gene is TRBJ2-7, the V gene TRBV9, with TRBD1 matching over 7 bases. CDR1 and CDR2 from the germline V gene are SGDLS and YYNGEE. CDR3 length: 15 residues. Trimming cost V 0 bases and J 5 bases; bases outside gene matches: 8. This CDR3 is CASSVEETRGHEQYF. The CDR3 nucleotides are TGTGCCAGCAGCGTAGAGGAGACAAGGGGGCACGAGCAGTACTTC.

The chain carries TRBV3-1 (or the pseudogene TRBV3-2) and TRBJ1-1; 11 bases match TRBD1. V was pared by 5 bases and J by 10 bases, with 6 bases of the junction left unmatched. Germline V gene sequence: CDR1 LGHDT, CDR2 YNNKEL (reference sequence). The CDR3 has 13 amino acids. CDR3 amino acids: CASSATGQGGAFF. The CDR3 region has the DNA TGTGCCAGCAGCGCCACGGGACAGGGGGGAGCTTTCTTT.

The rearrangement links TRBV10-3 to TRBJ2-5; D not certain. This CDR3 is built from 11 residues. Per the germline V gene, CDR1 is ENHRY and CDR2 is SYGVKD. V was pared by 10 bases and J by 5 bases, with 11 bases between. CDR3 coding DNA: TGTGCCACACGGTTGGAGGAGACCCAGTACTTC. Translating gives CATRLEETQYF.

V and J are TRBV19 and TRBJ2-5, with 9 bases that match TRBD2. The ends lost 6 bases at V and 5 bases at J; junction bases unmatched: 10. This CDR3 is 15 amino acids long. Looked up from germline, CDR1 is LNHDA and CDR2 is SQIVND (reference sequence). The CDR3 region is CASSLGRGGQETQYF. In nucleotides, the CDR3 is TGTGCCAGTAGCCTGGGGCGGGGGGGCCAGGAGACCCAGTACTTC.

The rearrangement links TRBV11-3 to TRBJ2-1, with 8 bases aligning to TRBD2. V gave up 4 bases and J gave up 7 bases; unmatched junction bases: 12. Germline CDR1 and CDR2: SGHNT and YENEEA. The CDR3 is 16 amino acids. CDR3: CASSSTGTSPGNEQFF. The CDR3 DNA reads as TGTGCCAGCAGCTCGACCGGGACTAGTCCGGGTAATGAGCAGTTCTTC.

This chain connects TRBV29-1 to TRBJ2-3, with D uncertain. The CDR3 extends over 12 amino acids. Germline V gene lookup returns CDR1 SQVTM and CDR2 ANQGSEA. V lost 5 bases and J 4 bases, leaving 10 bases between the germline ends. The CDR3 nucleotides read TGCAGCGTTCCTACAGAATCAGATACGCAGTATTTT. Protein product: CSVPTESDTQYF.

The chain recombines TRBV19 with TRBJ1-3; 9 nucleotides match TRBD1. The CDR3 runs to 17 residues. Germline CDR1 LNHDA, CDR2 SQIVND (reference sequence). After removal of 5 bases from V and 1 base from J, the junction contained 9 bases not matched to a gene. The CDR3, as DNA: TGTGCCAGTAGTCCCCAACCGACAGGGGGATCTGGAAACACCATATATTTT. It yields the protein CASSPQPTGGSGNTIYF.

The DNA of the CDR3 is TGTGCCAGCAGCTTAGCGATAGCGGGAGAGCAGTTCTTC. This gives the protein CASSLAIAGEQFF. J is TRBJ2-1 and V is TRBV11-2; 8 nucleotides align to TRBD2. The CDR3 contains 13 residues. Per germline, CDR1 SGHAT and CDR2 FQNNGV. V shed 1 base, J shed 10 bases, and the junction held 3 bases outside the gene matches.

The V and J genes are TRBV18 and TRBJ1-2; 8 bases fit TRBD1. Germline assignment: CDR1 KGHSH and CDR2 LQKENI. After removal of 6 bases from V and 8 bases from J, the junction contained 5 bases not matched to a gene. The CDR3 consists of 12 residues. The CDR3 nucleotides are TGTGCCAGCTCCCCTGGACAGGGCGGCTACACCTTC. It encodes CASSPGQGGYTF.

J is TRBJ2-7 and V is TRBV10-1, with TRBD2 identical over 9 bases. With 6 bases clipped from V and 3 bases from J, the junction kept 6 bases outside the gene matches. The V gene's germline CDR1 is WNHNN and CDR2 SYGVQD (reference sequence). The CDR3 totals 14 residues. The CDR3: CASSLAGSDYEQYF. Written as DNA, the CDR3 is TGCGCCAGCAGCCTAGCGGGAAGCGACTACGAGCAGTACTTC.

This chain links TRBV3-1 (or the pseudogene TRBV3-2) with TRBJ2-3; 10 nucleotides line up with TRBD2. Germline CDR1 is LGHDT and CDR2 is YNNKEL (reference sequence). CDR3 length: 15 amino acids. Germline trimming cut 1 base from V and 6 bases from J; bases unmatched to any gene: 4. The CDR3 sequence is CASSQGSGRVDTQYF. DNA of the CDR3: TGTGCCAGCAGCCAAGGAAGCGGGAGGGTGGATACGCAGTATTTT.

The chain couples TRBV7-9 to TRBJ1-1, with D uncertain. The V end lost 4 bases, the J end lost 1 base, and 16 bases lay between the germline ends. The CDR3 consists of 16 residues. Germline loops: CDR1 SEHNR, CDR2 FQNEAQ (reference sequence). CDR3 nucleotide sequence: TGTGCCAGCAGCTCGTCCCGAGCCGACAAGAACACTGAAGCTTTCTTT. Translating it yields CASSSSRADKNTEAFF.

This sequence joins TRBV28 and TRBJ1-5; the D is unclear. In germline, CDR1 is MDHEN, CDR2 SYDVKM. V was pared by 1 base and J by 7 bases, with 5 bases between. The CDR3 is made up of 12 amino acids. The DNA of the CDR3 is TGTGCCAGCAGTTTATTTGTACAGCCCCAGCATTTT. Residues: CASSLFVQPQHF. The full variable domain, its missing parts supplied by reference TRBV28 and TRBJ1-5, is DVKVTQSSRYLVKRTGEKVFLECVQDMDHENMFWYRQDPGLGLRLIYFSYDVKMKEKGDIPEGYSVSREKKERFSLILESASTNQTSMYLCASSLFVQPQHFGDGTRLSIL.

The CDR3 nucleotides are TGTGCCAGCAGTTTATTCGGACAGGCGAACACCGGGGAGCTGTTTTTT. Encoded protein: CASSLFGQANTGELFF. V gene TRBV27 combines with J gene TRBJ2-2, with 7 positions matching TRBD1. The trim removed 1 base at V and 0 bases at J, leaving 2 bases unmatched. Germline-derived CDR1 and CDR2 are MNHEY and SMNVEV (reference sequence). The CDR3 runs 16 residues.

The chain uses TRBV2 and TRBJ1-3; D is undetermined. The V gene lost 5 bases and the J gene lost 2 bases, with 4 bases spanning the gap. This CDR3 has 12 residues. Germline V lookup: CDR1 SNHLY, CDR2 FYNNEI. This CDR3 reads CASSPTGNTIYF. CDR3 nucleotides: TGTGCCAGCAGTCCTACTGGAAACACCATATATTTT.

The J gene is TRBJ2-7, the V gene TRBV7-8; 8 bases fit TRBD2. The CDR3 has 15 amino acids. V gave up 5 bases and J gave up 2 bases; unmatched junction bases: 8. Germline V CDR1 and CDR2: SGHVS, FQNEAQ. The CDR3 sequence is CASSQPAGVAYEQYF. CDR3 bases: TGTGCCAGCAGCCAGCCAGCGGGAGTTGCCTACGAGCAGTACTTC.

The count of this clone is one. The chain is built from TRBV5-1 and TRBJ2-3; 9 bases agree with TRBD2. There are 16 residues in the CDR3. Germline V gives CDR1 SGHRS, CDR2 YFSETQ. The trim removed 0 bases at V and 2 bases at J, leaving 4 bases unmatched. The CDR3 region has the DNA TGCGCCAGCAGCTTGGGACTAGCGGCGTACACAGATACGCAGTATTTT. Translation gives CASSLGLAAYTDTQYF. The whole variable domain, remainder taken from reference TRBV5-1 and TRBJ2-3, is KAGVTQTPRYLIKTRGQQVTLSCSPISGHRSVSWYQQTPGQGLQFLFEYFSETQRNKGNFPGRFSGRQFSNSRSEMNVSTLELGDSALYLCASSLGLAAYTDTQYFGPGTRLTVL.